The 11 T cell receptor beta chains presented below share a single source sample, sequenced in a study of cytomegalovirus exposure and HLA in healthy donors (dated by TCRdb to 2017 to 2019). Libraries were prepared through the immunoSEQ multiplex PCR assay. For the multiplex PCR, a mixture combining 60 forward primers for TCR Vbeta segments and 13 reverse primers for TCR Jbeta segments was used. This immuneACCESS table, as held by TCRdb, lists in-frame sequences with V and J called but not all clones. Of the missing ones, under half trace to an unresolved V gene in checked studies; the others have no known cause. In all, the sample holds fewer than 150,000 clones, and about 68% of those were seen once. The ten largest make up 4% to 4.5% of the sample. The sample consisted of PBMCs. These TCRs come from a woman aged 35 to 49 in good health and CMV-seropositive.

The CDR3 DNA reads as TGTGCCAGCAGCCAGACAGGGCTCTATGGCTACACCTTC. Residues: CASSQTGLYGYTF. The chain combines TRBV6-5 with TRBJ1-2; 7 bases match TRBD1. From germline, CDR1 is MNHEY and CDR2 SVGAGI. The CDR3 runs 13 residues. J gave up 4 bases and V 6 bases, and 5 bases lay outside the gene matches.

The genes are TRBV5-1 and TRBJ1-4; the match to TRBD1 covers 9 bases. The J segment lost 3 bases and the V segment lost 4 bases, leaving 4 bases of the junction unmatched. This CDR3 is 15 amino acids long. Germline CDR1 reads SGHRS; CDR2 reads YFSETQ. The CDR3 reads CASSRTGVANEKLFF. DNA for the CDR3: TGCGCCAGCAGCAGGACAGGGGTTGCTAATGAAAAACTGTTTTTT.

This clone was counted between two and nine times. This chain uses TRBV7-2 with TRBJ1-2; D is uncertain. V lost 4 bases and J 5 bases, leaving 11 bases between the germline ends. The CDR3 loop spans 13 amino acids. Germline assignment: CDR1 SGHTA and CDR2 FQGNSA. The CDR3 spells CASSWETLYGYTF. The CDR3 nucleotides read TGTGCCAGCAGCTGGGAGACCCTATATGGCTACACCTTC.

This clone was observed a few times. V is TRBV5-1 and J is TRBJ2-2; D possibly corresponds to TRBD1 (6 bases). In germline, CDR1 is SGHRS, CDR2 YFSETQ. Trimming stripped 0 bases from V and 3 bases from J, with 9 bases between. CDR3 size: 15 residues. In DNA, the CDR3 is TGCGCCAGCAGCTTGGGGGGGCCGGACACCGGGGAGCTGTTTTTT. It specifies CASSLGGPDTGELFF.

This chain joins TRBV5-4 and TRBJ2-7; weak D call: TRBD2 (7 bases). The CDR3 sequence is 17 residues long. Per the germline V gene, CDR1 is SGHNT and CDR2 is YYREEE (reference sequence). Trimming pared 0 bases from V and 7 bases from J, leaving 23 bases between. CDR3: CASSLAGAPGAGAEQYF. For the CDR3, the DNA is TGTGCCAGCAGCTTGGCCGGGGCTCCAGGGGCGGGGGCGGAGCAGTACTTC. The full variable domain, completed using reference TRBV5-4 and TRBJ2-7, is ETGVTQSPTHLIKTRGQQVTLRCSSQSGHNTVSWYQQALGQGPQFIFQYYREEENGRGNFPPRFSGLQFPNYSSELNVNALELDDSALYLCASSLAGAPGAGAEQYFGPGTRLTVT.

The J gene is TRBJ1-1, the V gene TRBV29-1; 9 bases agree with TRBD1. CDR3 size: 11 residues. The V gene's germline CDR1 is SQVTM and CDR2 ANQGSEA. V shed 8 bases, J shed 8 bases, and the junction held 6 bases outside the gene matches. The CDR3 sequence is CSHVGTGEAFF. The CDR3 coding sequence is TGCAGCCACGTGGGGACAGGGGAAGCTTTCTTT.

Comments on this clone: The same CDR3 can be traced to other DNA sequences in this sample. The gene calls are TRBV5-4 and TRBJ2-4; 11 bases agree with TRBD2. The CDR3 covers 15 residues. J gave up 11 bases and V 4 bases, and 11 bases lay outside the gene matches. CDR1 and CDR2 from the germline V gene are SGHNT and YYREEE (reference sequence). DNA of the CDR3: TGTGCCAGCAGCCCCGTCGGTACACTAGCGGGGGTTCAGTACTTC. Amino acids: CASSPVGTLAGVQYF.

The chain recombines TRBV5-1 with TRBJ1-2; possible D gene TRBD1, 6 bases. V gave up 0 bases and J gave up 7 bases, with 10 bases separating them. CDR1 and CDR2 from the germline V gene are SGHRS and YFSETQ. There are 13 residues in the CDR3. CDR3 sequence (DNA): TGCGCCAGCAGCTTGGGACAGGCATTTGGCTACACCTTC. Protein sequence: CASSLGQAFGYTF.

The chain couples TRBV5-1 to TRBJ1-1; the match to TRBD1 covers 7 bases. Unmatched junction bases numbered 9, after V lost 1 base and J lost 3 bases. Germline CDR1 is SGHRS and CDR2 is YFSETQ. The CDR3 has 16 residues. CDR3 loop: CASSLQPTGADTEAFF. The CDR3 bases are TGCGCCAGCAGCTTGCAACCCACAGGGGCGGACACTGAAGCTTTCTTT. Full variable domain (remainder filled in from reference TRBV5-1 and TRBJ1-1): KAGVTQTPRYLIKTRGQQVTLSCSPISGHRSVSWYQQTPGQGLQFLFEYFSETQRNKGNFPGRFSGRQFSNSRSEMNVSTLELGDSALYLCASSLQPTGADTEAFFGQGTRLTVV.

Of note for this clone: The junction and the germline gene differ at one end; a read error may be behind it. The V and J genes are TRBV7-9 and TRBJ2-3, with 10 bases fitting TRBD1. This CDR3 has 19 residues. Germline V lookup: CDR1 SEHNR, CDR2 FQNEAQ (reference sequence). CDR3 coding DNA: TGTTCCAGCAGCTTCCCCGGAAAGACAGGGGGCCTTAGCACAGATACGCAGTATTTT. Its translation is CSSSFPGKTGGLSTDTQYF.

This clone came up once. V usage is TRBV5-1 and J usage is TRBJ1-2, with 7 bases aligning to TRBD1. The CDR3 is made up of 16 amino acids. From germline, CDR1 is SGHRS and CDR2 YFSETQ. V lost 4 bases, J lost 2 bases, and 11 bases stayed unmatched. The CDR3 region is CASSHTPGTANYGYTF. The CDR3, as DNA: TGCGCCAGCAGCCACACACCGGGGACAGCAAACTATGGCTACACCTTC.